This T cell receptor beta chain was captured in a study of CD8 T cells in ankylosing spondylitis. Study-wide points: A CD8+ phenotype characterized the disease-linked clones, which were relatively rare in peripheral blood. Seven to nine highly homologous variants made up a TCR beta motif, and this motif appeared characteristic of ankylosing spondylitis blood.

Comment on this clonotype: Its antigen remains unknown.

By quantitative 5'-RACE with molecular barcodes, the TCR beta libraries were made. TCRdb itself ran the 5' RACE reads through MiXCR, one entry per CDR3 protein. The sample shows approximately 110,000 distinct CDR3 sequences, under 30% of them seen only once. The V segment lost 2 bases and the J segment 4 bases; nucleotides outside the gene matches: 8. CDR1 and CDR2 from the germline V gene are GTSNPN and SVGIG (reference sequence). This CDR3 is 15 amino acids long. This sequence joins TRBV30 and TRBJ2-1, with TRBD1 identical over 7 bases. Sequenced material: synovial fluid, either unsorted or a sorted T cell fraction (not recorded which). The receptor was isolated from a male donor with ankylosing spondylitis. In DNA, the CDR3 is TGTGCCTGGAGTATCCAGGACAGGCCATACAATGAGCAGTTCTTC. As protein: CAWSIQDRPYNEQFF.